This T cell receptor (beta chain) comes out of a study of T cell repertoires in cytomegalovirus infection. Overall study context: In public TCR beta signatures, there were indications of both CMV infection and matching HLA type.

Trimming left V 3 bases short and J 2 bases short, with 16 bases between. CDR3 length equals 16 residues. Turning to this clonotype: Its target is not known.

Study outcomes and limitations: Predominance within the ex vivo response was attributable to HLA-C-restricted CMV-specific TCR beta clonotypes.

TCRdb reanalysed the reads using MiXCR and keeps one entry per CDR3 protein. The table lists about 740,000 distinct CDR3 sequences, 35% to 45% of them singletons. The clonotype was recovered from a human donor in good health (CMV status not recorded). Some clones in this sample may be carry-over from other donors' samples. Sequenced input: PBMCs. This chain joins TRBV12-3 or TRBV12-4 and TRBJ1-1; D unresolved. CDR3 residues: CASSFVLGHQNTEAFF. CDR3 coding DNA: TGTGCCAGCAGTTTCGTTCTTGGGCATCAAAACACTGAAGCTTTCTTT.